The T cell receptor (beta chain) described here comes from a study of PD-1 blockade in mismatch repair-deficient tumors. Sequenced by immunoSEQ multiplex PCR; TCRdb stores in-frame clones only, minus some. The sample has around 37,000 clones; around four fifths are singletons. Germline CDR1 is SQVTM and CDR2 is ANQGSEA. The length of the CDR3 is 14 residues. The ends lost 8 bases at V and 4 bases at J; junction bases unmatched: 11. The sequences come from PBMCs, collected approximately 41 weeks after starting pembrolizumab. The V gene is TRBV29-1, the J gene TRBJ2-3, with 8 bases lining up with TRBD1. This receptor was identified in an adult with mismatch repair-deficient cancer. The CDR3 bases are TGCAGCACCCGACAGGGGAGTTCGGCAGATACGCAGTATTTT. This translates into CSTRQGSSADTQYF.